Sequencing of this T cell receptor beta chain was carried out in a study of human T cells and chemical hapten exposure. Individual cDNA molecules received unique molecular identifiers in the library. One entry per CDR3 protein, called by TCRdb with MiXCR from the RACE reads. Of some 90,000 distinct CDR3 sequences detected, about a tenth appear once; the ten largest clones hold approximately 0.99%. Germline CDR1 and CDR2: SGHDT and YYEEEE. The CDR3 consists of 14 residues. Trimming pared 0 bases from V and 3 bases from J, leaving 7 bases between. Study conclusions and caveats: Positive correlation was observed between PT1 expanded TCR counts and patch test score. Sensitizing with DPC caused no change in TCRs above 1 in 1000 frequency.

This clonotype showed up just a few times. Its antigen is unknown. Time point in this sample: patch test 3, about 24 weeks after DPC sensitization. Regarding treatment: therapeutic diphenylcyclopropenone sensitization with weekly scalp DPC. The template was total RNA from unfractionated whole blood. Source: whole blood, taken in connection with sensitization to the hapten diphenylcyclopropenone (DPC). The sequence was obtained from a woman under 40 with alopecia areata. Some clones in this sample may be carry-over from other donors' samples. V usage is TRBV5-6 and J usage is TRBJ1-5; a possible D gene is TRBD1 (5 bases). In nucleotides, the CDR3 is TGTGCCAGCAGCTTGGCCGGGGCCAATCAGCCCCAGCATTTT. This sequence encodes CASSLAGANQPQHF.